Listed here are 31 T cell receptor beta chains from one sample, sequenced in a study of cytomegalovirus exposure and HLA in healthy donors. The PCR employed 60 Vbeta primers together with 13 Jbeta primers. Profiling relied on immunoSEQ multiplex PCR, and the TCRdb table lists in-frame clones only, not all of them. The ten most abundant clones cover around 1.6% of a sample with tens of thousands of clones. The sample comprised PBMCs. The receptors come from a woman aged 55-70 years in good health and CMV-seronegative.

Notes on this clone: A junction boundary mismatches the germline segment, possibly from a read error. The chain has TRBV7-3 and TRBJ2-5; D might be TRBD1 or TRBD2, each matching 6 bases. Germline V gene sequence: CDR1 SGHTA, CDR2 FQGTGA. This CDR3 has 15 residues. Here the CDR3 DNA reads TGTGCCAGCAGATTAACAGGGACTGCACAAGAGACCCAGTACTTC. It yields the protein CASRLTGTAQETQYF.

The rearrangement joins TRBV7-2 to TRBJ1-3; D is ambiguous. V lost 2 bases and J lost 4, with 9 bases in between. Germline CDR1 SGHTA, CDR2 FQGNSA. The CDR3 sequence is 14 residues long. The CDR3 loop reads CASSLIPSGNTIYF. In DNA form, the CDR3 reads TGTGCCAGCAGCTTAATCCCTTCCGGAAACACCATATATTTT. Complete variable domain (other parts from reference TRBV7-2 and TRBJ1-3): GAGVSQSPSNKVTEKGKDVELRCDPISGHTALYWYRQSLGQGLEFLIYFQGNSAPDKSGLPSDRFSAERTGGSVSTLTIQRTQQEDSAVYLCASSLIPSGNTIYFGEGSWLTVV.

The chain joins TRBV6-6 to TRBJ1-6, with TRBD1 as a possible D gene (6 bases). Deletions cut 3 bases from V and 2 bases from J, with 11 bases between. Germline CDR1 reads MNHNY; CDR2 reads SVGAGI (reference sequence). The CDR3 extends over 16 amino acids. CDR3 loop: CASSYRTVTYNSPLHF. As DNA, the CDR3 is TGTGCCAGCAGTTATAGGACAGTAACCTATAATTCACCCCTCCACTTT.

The chain has TRBV11-2 and TRBJ2-5, with D possibly matching TRBD1 (6 bases). Germline-derived CDR1 and CDR2 are SGHAT and FQNNGV. This CDR3 comprises 15 residues. The germline V and J ends were trimmed by 5 bases and 0 bases, with 13 bases remaining between them. The CDR3 sequence is CASSRTGSHQETQYF. DNA of the CDR3: TGTGCCAGCAGCCGCACAGGGTCCCACCAAGAGACCCAGTACTTC.

The gene calls are TRBV10-1 and TRBJ2-7, with D uncertain. Germline V lookup: CDR1 WNHNN, CDR2 SYGVQD (reference sequence). The V and J ends lost 1 base and 3 bases respectively, with 4 bases between them. This CDR3 is 12 amino acids long. Here the CDR3 reads CASSEYSYEQYF. Here the CDR3 DNA reads TGCGCCAGCAGTGAGTACAGCTACGAGCAGTACTTC.

The chain combines TRBV7-9 with TRBJ2-7; D ambiguous. This CDR3 is 14 amino acids long. Deletions cut 4 bases from V and 4 bases from J, with 14 bases between. CDR1 is SEHNR and CDR2 is FQNEAQ in the germline V gene (reference sequence). The CDR3 bases are TGTGCCAGCAGCTCCGGTCTCACTATGTACGAGCAGTACTTC. The encoded protein is CASSSGLTMYEQYF.

This rearrangement joins TRBV5-1 to TRBJ2-1; D not resolved. Germline CDR1 SGHRS, CDR2 YFSETQ. Trimming removed 0 bases from V and 0 bases from J, with 7 bases in between. The CDR3 totals 15 residues. The CDR3 coding sequence is TGCGCCAGCAGCTTGGATGTCAGCTCCTACAATGAGCAGTTCTTC. Translating it yields CASSLDVSSYNEQFF.

J is TRBJ2-7 and V is TRBV28; 9 bases fit TRBD2. Germline CDR1 MDHEN, CDR2 SYDVKM. This CDR3 region has 15 residues. With 5 bases clipped from V and 5 bases from J, the junction kept 10 bases outside the gene matches. The CDR3 here is CASSMQLAGGDEQYF. The CDR3 bases are TGTGCCAGCAGTATGCAGCTGGCGGGAGGGGACGAGCAGTACTTC.

This chain uses TRBV7-9 with TRBJ1-3; 7 bases line up with TRBD1. The CDR3 covers 16 residues. Germline CDR1 SEHNR, CDR2 FQNEAQ (reference sequence). V shed 3 bases and J 0 bases; nucleotides not matched to a gene: 5. The CDR3 region has the DNA TGTGCCAGCAGCTTTTGGACAGGCATCTCTGGAAACACCATATATTTT. Translating it yields CASSFWTGISGNTIYF.

The gene calls are TRBV4-2 and TRBJ1-1; D possibly corresponds to TRBD1 (5 bases). The CDR3 spans 14 residues. Trimming took 2 bases from V and 8 from J, leaving 15 bases between them. The germline CDR1 and CDR2 sequences are LGHNA and YNFKEQ. The CDR3 DNA sequence: TGTGCCAGCAGCCAAACCCACCCCGGGGGGGAAGCTTTCTTT. This codes for CASSQTHPGGEAFF.

This rearrangement joins TRBV7-8 to TRBJ2-7, with D possibly matching TRBD1 (6 bases). V lost 5 bases to trimming and J lost 0 bases, with 14 bases between them. The germline gives CDR1 SGHVS, CDR2 FQNEAQ. The CDR3 has 15 amino acids. The CDR3 loop is CASSAWTASSYEQYF. The CDR3 DNA sequence: TGTGCCAGCAGCGCATGGACAGCAAGCTCCTACGAGCAGTACTTC. Variable domain in full (rest from reference TRBV7-8 and TRBJ2-7): GAGVSQSPRYKVAKRGQDVALRCDPISGHVSLFWYQQALGQGPEFLTYFQNEAQLDKSGLPSDRFFAERPEGSVSTLKIQRTQQEDSAVYLCASSAWTASSYEQYFGPGTRLTVT.

The rearrangement links TRBV28 to TRBJ1-2; 10 bases line up with TRBD1. The CDR3 has 14 amino acids. The trim removed 6 bases at V and 7 bases at J, leaving 8 bases unmatched. Germline V CDR1 and CDR2: MDHEN, SYDVKM. CDR3 in amino acids: CASRMGQGTGGYTF. The CDR3 DNA reads as TGTGCCAGCAGGATGGGACAGGGGACCGGTGGCTACACCTTC.

The chain recombines TRBV9 with TRBJ2-6; a possible D gene is TRBD1 (6 bases). The V end lost 2 bases, the J end lost 0 bases, and 12 bases lay between the germline ends. The CDR3 extends over 17 amino acids. Germline V gene lookup returns CDR1 SGDLS and CDR2 YYNGEE. CDR3 sequence: CASSVGGPNSGANVLTF. In DNA, the CDR3 is TGTGCCAGCAGCGTTGGGGGCCCCAACTCTGGGGCCAACGTCCTGACTTTC.

The chain joins TRBV2 to TRBJ1-1, with D perhaps TRBD1 (6 bases). The CDR3 length is 14 residues. Germline V gene sequence: CDR1 SNHLY, CDR2 FYNNEI. V lost 11 bases to trimming and J lost 1 base, with 17 bases between them. The DNA of the CDR3 is TGTGCCGGTAATAAACAGGGCTCGAACACTGAAGCTTTCTTT. This codes for CAGNKQGSNTEAFF.

This chain connects TRBV7-2 to TRBJ2-7; tentatively, D is TRBD1 (6 bases). The CDR3 is made up of 14 amino acids. Germline V gene lookup returns CDR1 SGHTA and CDR2 FQGNSA. V shed 7 bases and J shed 3 bases, with 16 bases lying between them. Here the CDR3 reads CASNQGLGGYEQYF. The CDR3 DNA follows: TGTGCCAGCAACCAGGGGCTTGGTGGCTACGAGCAGTACTTC. Variable domain in full (rest from reference TRBV7-2 and TRBJ2-7): GAGVSQSPSNKVTEKGKDVELRCDPISGHTALYWYRQSLGQGLEFLIYFQGNSAPDKSGLPSDRFSAERTGGSVSTLTIQRTQQEDSAVYLCASNQGLGGYEQYFGPGTRLTVT.

J is TRBJ2-7 and V is TRBV19; possibly TRBD2 for D (5 bases). Looked up from germline, CDR1 is LNHDA and CDR2 is SQIVND (reference sequence). V was pared by 3 bases and J by 5 bases, with 17 bases between. The CDR3 runs 15 residues. The CDR3 region is CASSMGSTYGDEQYF. The CDR3, as DNA: TGTGCCAGTAGTATGGGATCTACTTACGGGGACGAGCAGTACTTC.

The chain joins TRBV5-1 to TRBJ1-1; D is undetermined. Between the trimmed V and J ends, which lost 2 bases and 0 bases, there was a span of 5 bases. The CDR3 has 13 residues. Germline CDR1 is SGHRS and CDR2 is YFSETQ. CDR3 protein: CASSFEMNTEAFF. DNA for the CDR3: TGCGCCAGCAGCTTCGAGATGAACACTGAAGCTTTCTTT.

The rearrangement joins TRBV7-6 to TRBJ2-1, with TRBD2 as a possible D gene (5 bases). The CDR3 sequence is 14 residues long. Deletions cut 5 bases from V and 7 bases from J, with 15 bases between. Germline-derived CDR1 and CDR2 are SGHVS and FNYEAQ. The CDR3 loop reads CASSPDSRGNEQFF. In nucleotides, the CDR3 is TGTGCCAGCAGCCCAGATAGCCGGGGTAATGAGCAGTTCTTC.

V gene TRBV11-3 combines with J gene TRBJ2-2; TRBD1 matches 10 bases. CDR3 size: 16 residues. J gave up 4 bases and V 5 bases, and 7 bases lay outside the gene matches. Germline CDR1 and CDR2: SGHNT and YENEEA. The CDR3 DNA sequence: TGTGCCAGCAGCCCCAGACAGGGGGCGAGCACCGGGGAGCTGTTTTTT. Translated: CASSPRQGASTGELFF.

This chain connects TRBV7-8 to TRBJ2-3; D perhaps matches TRBD2 (5 bases). The germline CDR1 and CDR2 sequences are SGHVS and FQNEAQ. V gave up 9 bases and J gave up 0 bases, with 13 bases separating them. The CDR3 is 14 amino acids. CDR3 DNA: TGTGCCAGTCTTCGCGGCGGGAGCACAGATACGCAGTATTTT. This sequence encodes CASLRGGSTDTQYF.

The CDR3 loop reads CASRKGTGTNTEAFF. DNA for the CDR3: TGCGCCAGCAGGAAGGGGACAGGGACCAACACTGAAGCTTTCTTT. This chain uses TRBV4-1 with TRBJ1-1; 9 bases fit TRBD1. CDR1 is MGHRA and CDR2 is YSYEKL in the germline V gene. The V and J ends lost 6 bases and 2 bases, in that order; junction bases with no gene match: 7. CDR3 length: 15 residues.

CDR3 in DNA: TGCGCCAGCAGCTCGACTAGCGGGGCGCGGAGTGAGCAGTTCTTC. It translates to CASSSTSGARSEQFF. The J gene is TRBJ2-1, the V gene TRBV5-1; 11 positions agree with TRBD2. The CDR3 totals 15 residues. Germline CDR1 reads SGHRS; CDR2 reads YFSETQ. The ends lost 3 bases at V and 9 bases at J; junction bases unmatched: 8.

The chain carries TRBV19 and TRBJ1-3; tentatively, D is TRBD1 (5 bases). Trimming left V 3 bases short and J 2 bases short, with 8 bases between. CDR3 length equals 14 residues. Germline V lookup: CDR1 LNHDA, CDR2 SQIVND (reference sequence). CDR3 DNA: TGTGCCAGTAGTATCGGGGGAACTGGAAACACCATATATTTT. It encodes CASSIGGTGNTIYF.

The rearrangement uses TRBV30 and TRBJ1-1; possible D gene TRBD1, 5 bases. Trimming stripped 7 bases from V and 4 bases from J, with 13 bases between. The CDR3 covers 12 residues. Per the germline V gene, CDR1 is GTSNPN and CDR2 is SVGIG (reference sequence). The CDR3 bases are TGTGCCTCCCGAGCGGGGACCACTGAAGCTTTCTTT. This encodes CASRAGTTEAFF.

The CDR3 is CASSQGGRANYGYTF. Here the CDR3 DNA reads TGTGCCAGCAGCCAAGGGGGCAGGGCGAACTATGGCTACACCTTC. The V call is TRBV14, the J call TRBJ1-2; D may be TRBD1 (5 bases). Trimming cost V 1 base and J 2 bases, with 11 bases left between them. The CDR3 totals 15 residues. CDR1 SGHDN and CDR2 FVKESK come from the germline V gene.

The rearrangement uses TRBV19 and TRBJ1-5; D is perhaps TRBD1 (5 bases). Germline values: CDR1 LNHDA, CDR2 SQIVND (reference sequence). The CDR3 is 15 residues long. V was cut by 4 bases and J by 7 bases, with 17 bases left in between. CDR3 region: CASSKFEGVGQPQHF. The CDR3 DNA is TGTGCCAGTAGTAAGTTCGAAGGGGTTGGGCAGCCCCAGCATTTT.

This chain links TRBV7-3 with TRBJ2-7; a possible D gene is TRBD2 (5 bases). The CDR3 extends over 14 amino acids. The germline CDR1 and CDR2 sequences are SGHTA and FQGTGA. V lost 2 bases and J 3 bases, leaving 11 bases between the germline ends. For the CDR3, the DNA is TGTGCCAGCAGCTTAGGGGAGCTATACTACGAGCAGTACTTC. Translating it yields CASSLGELYYEQYF.

The chain carries TRBV6-4 and TRBJ2-3; 10 bases align to TRBD1. Germline V gene lookup returns CDR1 MRHNA and CDR2 SNTAGT. J was trimmed by 4 bases and V by 2 bases; bases with no gene match: 0. This CDR3 has 14 amino acids. DNA for the CDR3: TGTGCCAGCAGTGACGGACAGGGGGCAGATACGCAGTATTTT. Translating gives CASSDGQGADTQYF.

On this clone: A read error may account for a junction end that differs from germline. Other DNA sequences within the sample encode an identical CDR3. V is TRBV6-4 and J is TRBJ1-5; D is possibly TRBD1 (6 bases). Looked up from germline, CDR1 is MRHNA and CDR2 is SNTAGT. CDR3 length equals 15 residues. This CDR3 reads CASSEEGHSNQPQHF. CDR3 nucleotides: TGTGCCAGCAGTGAAGAGGGACATAGCAATCAGCCCCAACATTTT.

As DNA, the CDR3 is TGTGCCACCAGCAGCTACAGGGGGCTATACAATGAGCAGTTCTTC. The encoded protein is CATSSYRGLYNEQFF. The gene calls are TRBV15 and TRBJ2-1, with TRBD1 identical over 9 bases. The CDR3 runs to 15 residues. Germline lookup yields CDR1 LNHNV and CDR2 YYDKDF (reference sequence). Unmatched junction bases numbered 4, after V lost 3 bases and J lost 4 bases. Variable domain in full (rest from reference TRBV15 and TRBJ2-1): DAMVIQNPRYQVTQFGKPVTLSCSQTLNHNVMYWYQQKSSQAPKLLFHYYDKDFNNEADTPDNFQSRRPNTSFCFLDIRSPGLGDTAMYLCATSSYRGLYNEQFFGPGTRLTVL.

This chain connects TRBV7-9 to TRBJ2-1; TRBD1 aligns across 7 bases. There are 17 residues in the CDR3. Germline V gives CDR1 SEHNR, CDR2 FQNEAQ (reference sequence). V trimming: 2 bases; J trimming: 2 bases; junction bases outside the gene matches: 9. The CDR3 DNA sequence: TGTGCCAGCAGCTTAAGGGCAGGGGGTACTACCTACAATGAGCAGTTCTTC. Its protein product is CASSLRAGGTTYNEQFF.